The clone carrying this T cell receptor (beta chain) was seen a few times. Its target is unknown. Antigen-specific CD4+ T cells expanded by the ViraFEST assay with viral peptide pools were then sequenced. Upon completion of 10 to 11 days in culture, CD4+ T cells were isolated. Their SARS-CoV-2 infection, verified by PCR, occurred between March and December 2020. This sample was taken from a study of vaccination effects on CD4 cells after COVID-19. Clones were sequenced by immunoSEQ multiplex PCR, and TCRdb holds only the in-frame ones, with some missing. Among 20,000 to 30,000 clones, roughly three quarters were seen once, and the ten largest hold around a sixth. The CDR3 consists of 16 residues. CDR1 and CDR2 (germline): KGHSH, LQKENI. V dropped 3 bases and J dropped 2; count of bases not matched to a gene: 2.

The TCR originated in a human donor who had a prior SARS-CoV-2 infection. This chain joins TRBV18 and TRBJ2-5, with TRBD2 identical over 14 bases. The material was CD4+ T cells from PBMCs cultured with SARS-CoV-2 spike peptides, obtained before COVID-19 vaccination. The chain's CDR3 is CASSPRTSGGQETQYF. CDR3 nucleotides: TGTGCCAGCTCACCGAGGACTAGCGGGGGGCAAGAGACCCAGTACTTC.